This T cell receptor (beta chain) was recovered during a study of T cells in Graves' hyperthyroidism and ophthalmopathy (dated by TCRdb to about 2019). Broadly, across the study: Peripheral blood samples were taken at the time of initial diagnosis, prior to any treatment. To identify TCR V-J signatures that set the groups apart, the researchers used a discovery cohort of 100 patients, made up of 43 with Graves' ophthalmopathy and some 58 with stable Graves' hyperthyroidism. Prospective prediction of ophthalmopathy was tested in an independent validation cohort consisting of under 20 hyperthyroidism patients and 15 to 17 patients who later progressed to ophthalmopathy. For training and testing, the approximately 92 patients in the discovery cohort were randomly divided in a 7:3 ratio. The study also compared thyroid tissue and blood T-cell repertoires from 6 or 7 Graves' hyperthyroidism patients. Once sampling was done, hyperthyroidism patients were given methimazole at a starting dose of 30 mg daily, whereas ophthalmopathy patients were given high-dose intravenous methylprednisolone. The paper reports TCR Vbeta CDR3 sequencing of approximately 140 peripheral blood samples: approximately 41 ophthalmopathy, some 80 hyperthyroidism and around 17 progressor patients.

The CDR3 contains 14 residues, cysteine and phenylalanine counted. The DNA shown is the 42-base CDR3, in frame from base 1. CDR1 and CDR2 were assigned from the germline V gene as MDHEN and SYDVKM. Stable Graves' hyperthyroidism was defined as the absence of progression to ophthalmopathy over 18 months of follow-up. Hyperthyroidism patients were newly diagnosed, had a disease duration of under 2 months, and were aged 18 to 65 years. Exclusion was applied to patients with uncontrolled infections, other autoimmune diseases, pregnancy or lactation. Diagnoses were established on the basis of clinical symptoms, serum thyroxine and TRAb, thyroid ultrasound, and orbital computed tomography. Ficoll-Paque density gradient centrifugation was used to isolate PBMCs from 10 ml of fresh peripheral blood. Total RNA was extracted with Trizol reagent, and quality was checked on an Agilent 2100 Bioanalyzer. The TCR beta CDR3 regions were amplified from the RNA transcripts. The first round of RT-PCR for the TCR CDR3 was performed with the HTBI primer set and the Qiagen OneStep RT-PCR kit. Libraries were constructed in a second round of multiplex PCR, after which size selection and purification were performed. Paired-end sequencing of the libraries was performed with 100 bp reads on an Illumina HiSeq2000. In the source study's methods: SOAPnuke was used to process the raw data, with reads discarded if the reads contained adapters or uncalled bases, had a mean Phred below 15, or lacked an exact constant-primer or identifier match. COPE v1.2.5 was used to merge high-quality paired reads, and clonotypes were defined as unique nucleotide sequences. MiTCR v1.1 was used to align clonotypes to the IMGT TRBV, TRBD and TRBJ reference segments. Only V-J combinations with frequency above 0.0001, covering 98% to 99.2% of repertoires, were analysed. A TCS score was defined as the ratio of F50 (clonal expansion) to E x V (chaos), with BLOSUM62-based TCRdist applied between CDR3 peptides within each V-J. Welch's t-statistics and random forest reduced some 510 V-J features to about 12, which were used in a naive Bayes classifier (R e1071). Using fastp trimming at Q25 and MiXCR clonotype assembly, TCRdb reanalyzed the public sequencing data and kept in-frame beta chains. Each entry merges the rows of one CDR3 protein and shows their most common DNA and genes. The V and J calls reflect TCRdb's pipeline rather than the authors' work. Recorded for this sample are roughly 720,000 distinct CDR3 sequences; roughly 17% of them occurred a single time. Roughly a sixth of the sample lies in the top ten.

Concerning this clonotype: The clone's antigen remains unknown. One base away lies a much larger clone, so this may be a sequencing read error.

Study-wide findings and limitations: No statistical method was used to set the sample size in advance, and investigators knew the group allocation. In validation, the model predicted progression to ophthalmopathy a median of approximately 6.3 months before onset, with about 71% sensitivity and 72.22% specificity. A 13 V-J signature model separated ophthalmopathy from stable hyperthyroidism, with 87.88% sensitivity and 81.08% specificity in cross-validation and 80%/75% in testing. Most expanded thyroid clonotypes (frequency above 0.001) were also detected in blood, a finding suggesting that blood repertoires may reflect thyroid immune responses.

Sequencing was carried out using blood. The sequence came from a man in his fifties with Graves' hyperthyroidism. This sequence uses TRBV28 and TRBJ1-1; the D gene remains uncertain. The nucleotide sequence is TGTGTCAGCAGTTCCCCATCAATGAACACTGAAGCTTTCTTT. This is translated as CVSSSPSMNTEAFF.